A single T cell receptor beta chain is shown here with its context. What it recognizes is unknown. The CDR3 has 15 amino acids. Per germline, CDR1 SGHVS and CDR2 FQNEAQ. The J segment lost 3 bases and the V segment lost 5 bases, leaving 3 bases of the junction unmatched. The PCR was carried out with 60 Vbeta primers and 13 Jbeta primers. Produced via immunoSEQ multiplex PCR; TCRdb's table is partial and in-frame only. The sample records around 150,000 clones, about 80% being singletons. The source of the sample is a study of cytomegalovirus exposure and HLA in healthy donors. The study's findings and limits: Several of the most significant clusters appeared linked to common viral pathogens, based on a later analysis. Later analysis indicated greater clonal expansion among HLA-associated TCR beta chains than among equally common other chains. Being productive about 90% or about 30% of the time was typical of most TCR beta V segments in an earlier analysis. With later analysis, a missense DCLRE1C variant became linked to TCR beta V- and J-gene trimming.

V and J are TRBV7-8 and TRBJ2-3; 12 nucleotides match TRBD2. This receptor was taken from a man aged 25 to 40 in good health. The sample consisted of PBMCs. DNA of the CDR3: TGTGCCAGCAGCCACCTAGCGGGAGGGACAGATACGCAGTATTTT. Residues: CASSHLAGGTDTQYF. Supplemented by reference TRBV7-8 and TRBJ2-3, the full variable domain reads GAGVSQSPRYKVAKRGQDVALRCDPISGHVSLFWYQQALGQGPEFLTYFQNEAQLDKSGLPSDRFFAERPEGSVSTLKIQRTQQEDSAVYLCASSHLAGGTDTQYFGPGTRLTVL.